There are a few counts of the clone carrying this T cell receptor beta chain. No antigen is known for it. PCR amplification relied on 60 Vbeta primers (plus 13 Jbeta primers). Generated by immunoSEQ multiplex PCR, the TCRdb table keeps only in-frame clones and is missing some. The table has over 95,000 clones, about 80% seen once. V dropped 5 bases and J dropped 6; count of bases not matched to a gene: 6. This CDR3 comprises 14 residues. CDR1 is MNHNS and CDR2 is SASEGT in the germline V gene. This sample is drawn from a study of cytomegalovirus exposure and HLA in healthy donors. Study results and caveats: Accounts indicate the classifier identified cytomegalovirus status with strong specificity and sensitivity.

The receptor was isolated from a man aged 35 to 55 in good health and CMV-seronegative. The chain links TRBV6-1 to TRBJ1-1; the match to TRBD1 covers 10 bases. The sample taken for sequencing was PBMCs. Here the CDR3 DNA reads TGTGCCAGCAGTTTCCGGGACAGGGGAGCTGAAGCTTTCTTT. This gives the protein CASSFRDRGAEAFF.